This T cell receptor (beta chain) was captured in a study of T cell changes during pregnancy in multiple sclerosis. V lost 6 bases and J 8 bases, leaving 16 bases between the germline ends. The germline gives CDR1 SQVTM, CDR2 ANQGSEA. The CDR3 contains 12 residues. Profiling relied on immunoSEQ multiplex PCR, and the TCRdb table lists in-frame clones only, not all of them. The table lists over 45,000 clones, 92% of them singletons. The sequence was obtained from a female donor in good health, enrolled as a control in a pregnancy study. The sequencing used CD4+ T cells from peripheral blood mononuclear cells, collected in the second trimester of pregnancy. The V and J genes are TRBV29-1 and TRBJ1-2, with D possibly TRBD1 on 6 matching bases. The CDR3 is CSVVSRGGGYTF. The CDR3 DNA sequence: TGCAGCGTCGTTAGCAGGGGAGGGGGCTACACCTTC.